The clone carrying this TCR beta chain has ten or more counts. This record belongs to a study of neurological immune-mediated disorders. The CDR3 is 15 residues long. V was shortened by 2 bases and J by 0 bases, with 9 bases between the two germline ends. Time point described: longitudinal time-point 3. TCRdb processed the 5' RACE reads anew with MiXCR; each CDR3 protein has one entry. The sample shows roughly 57,000 distinct CDR3 sequences, 6.5% to 8.5% of them seen only once. This clonotype originated in a woman between 40 and 55 years old in good health. The J gene is TRBJ2-3, the V gene TRBV12-3 or TRBV12-4; perhaps TRBD1 as D (6 bases). The sample was PBMCs. CDR3 sequence reads: CASSLFQGSTDTQYF. The CDR3 region has the DNA TGTGCCAGCAGTTTATTTCAGGGGAGCACAGATACGCAGTATTTT.